This TCR beta chain was sequenced for a study of T cell changes during pregnancy in multiple sclerosis (dated by TCRdb to between 2018 and 2020). Study-wide context: Changes in the T cell repertoire over the course of pregnancy were examined in this study in women with multiple sclerosis.

On this clone: The specificity of this receptor is unknown. Base quality data are lacking; no much larger clone is found one base away.

The library was prepared using the immunoSEQ multiplex PCR assay. TCRdb stores this immuneACCESS table with in-frame sequences only. Part of the clones is absent; in the studies checked, under half of the shortfall reflects unresolved V genes, and no reason is known for the rest. The sample profile shows around 57,000 clones; about 92% of them were found once. Clones ranked in the top ten supply 0.25% of the sample. The germline V gene yields SGHTA for CDR1 and FQGNSA for CDR2. The germline V end is reduced by 1 base and the J end by 7 bases; junction bases left unmatched: 1. Including the terminal cysteine and phenylalanine, the CDR3 comprises 13 residues. The sequence is cut down to CDR3 DNA, 39 bases in frame from base 1.

The source of this sequence is a female donor with multiple sclerosis, enrolled in a pregnancy study. Rearrangement joined TRBV7-2 to TRBJ2-1; 7 bases in the middle match TRBD1. The specimen comprised CD4+ T cells from peripheral blood mononuclear cells, sampled in the third trimester of pregnancy. The CDR3 corresponds to CASSLDRGNEQFF. The DNA sequence is given as TGTGCCAGCAGCTTAGACAGGGGTAATGAGCAGTTCTTC. This CDR3, with the reference TRBV7-2 and TRBJ2-1 proteins standing in past its ends, gives the full variable domain GAGVSQSPSNKVTEKGKDVELRCDPISGHTALYWYRQSLGQGLEFLIYFQGNSAPDKSGLPSDRFSAERTGGSVSTLTIQRTQQEDSAVYLCASSLDRGNEQFFGPGTRLTVL.